The T cell receptor (beta chain) described here comes from a study of blood T cell repertoires in COVID-19. J lost 4 bases, V lost 5 bases, and 5 bases had no gene match. The CDR3 loop spans 16 amino acids. CDR1 and CDR2 (germline): SGHVS, FNYEAQ. This clone was observed a single time. Sequenced by immunoSEQ multiplex PCR; TCRdb stores in-frame clones only, minus some. Among around 130,000 clones, roughly four fifths were seen once, and the ten largest hold over 10%. The specimen sequenced was peripheral blood. The receptor was isolated from a human donor in a cohort sampled during active COVID-19. The chain carries TRBV7-6 and TRBJ2-3, with 14 nucleotides matching TRBD2. The CDR3 protein is CASSGRLAGGPDTQYF. The CDR3 bases are TGTGCCAGCAGCGGACGACTAGCGGGGGGGCCAGATACGCAGTATTTT.